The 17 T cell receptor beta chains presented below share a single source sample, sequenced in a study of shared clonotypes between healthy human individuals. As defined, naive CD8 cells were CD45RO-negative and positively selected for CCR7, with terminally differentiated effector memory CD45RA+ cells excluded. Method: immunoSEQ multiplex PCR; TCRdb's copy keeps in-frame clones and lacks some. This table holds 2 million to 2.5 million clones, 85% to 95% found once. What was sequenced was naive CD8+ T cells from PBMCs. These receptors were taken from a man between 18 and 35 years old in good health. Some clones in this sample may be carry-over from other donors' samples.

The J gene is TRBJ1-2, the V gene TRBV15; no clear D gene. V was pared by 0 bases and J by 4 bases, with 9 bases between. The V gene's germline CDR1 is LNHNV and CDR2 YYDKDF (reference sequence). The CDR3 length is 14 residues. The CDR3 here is CATSRDRSSYGYTF. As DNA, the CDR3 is TGTGCCACCAGCAGAGATCGGTCTTCCTATGGCTACACCTTC. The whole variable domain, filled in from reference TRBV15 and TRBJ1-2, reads DAMVIQNPRYQVTQFGKPVTLSCSQTLNHNVMYWYQQKSSQAPKLLFHYYDKDFNNEADTPDNFQSRRPNTSFCFLDIRSPGLGDTAMYLCATSRDRSSYGYTFGSGTRLTVV.

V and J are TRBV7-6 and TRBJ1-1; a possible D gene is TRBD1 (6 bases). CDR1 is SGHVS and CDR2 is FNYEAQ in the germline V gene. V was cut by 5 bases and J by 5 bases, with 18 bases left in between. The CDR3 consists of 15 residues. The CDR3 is CASSLRRGGTTEAFF. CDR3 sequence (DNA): TGTGCCAGCAGCCTAAGAAGGGGGGGCACAACTGAAGCTTTCTTT. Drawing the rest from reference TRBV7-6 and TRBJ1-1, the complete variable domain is GAGVSQSPRYKVTKRGQDVALRCDPISGHVSLYWYRQALGQGPEFLTYFNYEAQQDKSGLPNDRFSAERPEGSISTLTIQRTEQRDSAMYRCASSLRRGGTTEAFFGQGTRLTVV.

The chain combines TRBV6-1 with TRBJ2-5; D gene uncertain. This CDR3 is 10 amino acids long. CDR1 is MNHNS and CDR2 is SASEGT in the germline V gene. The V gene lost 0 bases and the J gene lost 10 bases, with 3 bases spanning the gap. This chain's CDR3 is CASSEAFQYF. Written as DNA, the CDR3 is TGTGCCAGCAGTGAAGCGTTCCAGTACTTC.

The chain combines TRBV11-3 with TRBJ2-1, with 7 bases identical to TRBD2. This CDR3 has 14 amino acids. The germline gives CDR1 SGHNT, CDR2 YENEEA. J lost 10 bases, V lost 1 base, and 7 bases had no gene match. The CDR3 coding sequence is TGTGCCAGCAGCTTAGCGGGACCCGGGGGGGAGCAGTTCTTC. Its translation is CASSLAGPGGEQFF.

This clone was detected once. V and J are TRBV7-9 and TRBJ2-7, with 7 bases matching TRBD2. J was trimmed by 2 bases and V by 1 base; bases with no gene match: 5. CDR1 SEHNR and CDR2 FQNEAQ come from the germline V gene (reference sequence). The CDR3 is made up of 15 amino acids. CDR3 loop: CASSLGSGGAYEQYF. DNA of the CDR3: TGTGCCAGCAGCTTAGGGTCGGGAGGCGCCTACGAGCAGTACTTC.

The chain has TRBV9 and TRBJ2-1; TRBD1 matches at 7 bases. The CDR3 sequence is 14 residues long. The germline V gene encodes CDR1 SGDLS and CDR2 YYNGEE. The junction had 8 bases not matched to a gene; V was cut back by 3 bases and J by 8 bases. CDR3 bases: TGTGCCAGCAGCGGAGGGACAGTCAAGGATGAGCAGTTCTTC. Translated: CASSGGTVKDEQFF.

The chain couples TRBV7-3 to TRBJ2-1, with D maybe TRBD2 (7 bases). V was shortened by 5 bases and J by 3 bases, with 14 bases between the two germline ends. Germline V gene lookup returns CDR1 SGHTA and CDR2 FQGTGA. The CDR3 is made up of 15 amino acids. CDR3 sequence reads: CASSTQGGFYNEQFF. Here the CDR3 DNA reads TGTGCCAGCAGCACACAGGGAGGGTTCTACAATGAGCAGTTCTTC. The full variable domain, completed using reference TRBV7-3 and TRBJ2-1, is GAGVSQTPSNKVTEKGKYVELRCDPISGHTALYWYRQSLGQGPEFLIYFQGTGAADDSGLPNDRFFAVRPEGSVSTLKIQRTERGDSAVYLCASSTQGGFYNEQFFGPGTRLTVL.

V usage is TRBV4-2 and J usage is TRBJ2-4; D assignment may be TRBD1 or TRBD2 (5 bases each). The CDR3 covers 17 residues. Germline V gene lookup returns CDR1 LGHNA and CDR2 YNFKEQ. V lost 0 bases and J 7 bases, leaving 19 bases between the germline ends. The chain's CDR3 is CASSQDQEGVWGNIQYF. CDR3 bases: TGTGCCAGCAGCCAAGACCAAGAAGGAGTATGGGGGAACATTCAGTACTTC.

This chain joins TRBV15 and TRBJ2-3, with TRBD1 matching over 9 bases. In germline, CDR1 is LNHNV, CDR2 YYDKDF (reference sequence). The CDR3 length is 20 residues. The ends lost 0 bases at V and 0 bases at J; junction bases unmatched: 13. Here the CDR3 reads CATSRDHGTGKPHSTDTQYF. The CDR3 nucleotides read TGTGCCACCAGCAGAGATCACGGGACAGGGAAACCTCATAGCACAGATACGCAGTATTTT.

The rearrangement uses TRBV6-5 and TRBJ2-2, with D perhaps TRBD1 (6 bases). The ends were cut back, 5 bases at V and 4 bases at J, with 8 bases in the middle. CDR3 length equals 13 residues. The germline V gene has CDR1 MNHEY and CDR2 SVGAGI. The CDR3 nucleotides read TGTGCCAGCAGTACAGGGACCACCGGGGAGCTGTTTTTT. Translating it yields CASSTGTTGELFF.

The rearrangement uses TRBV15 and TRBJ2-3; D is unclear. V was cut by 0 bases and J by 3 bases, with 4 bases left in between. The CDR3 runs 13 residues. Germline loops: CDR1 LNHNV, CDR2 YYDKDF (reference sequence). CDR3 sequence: CATSREWTDTQYF. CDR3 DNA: TGTGCCACCAGCAGAGAATGGACAGATACGCAGTATTTT.

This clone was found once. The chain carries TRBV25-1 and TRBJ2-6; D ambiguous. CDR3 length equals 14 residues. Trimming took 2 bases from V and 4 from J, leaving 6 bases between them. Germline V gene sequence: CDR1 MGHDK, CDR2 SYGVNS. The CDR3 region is CASSETDGANVLTF. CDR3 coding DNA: TGTGCCAGCAGTGAAACCGACGGGGCCAACGTCCTGACTTTC.

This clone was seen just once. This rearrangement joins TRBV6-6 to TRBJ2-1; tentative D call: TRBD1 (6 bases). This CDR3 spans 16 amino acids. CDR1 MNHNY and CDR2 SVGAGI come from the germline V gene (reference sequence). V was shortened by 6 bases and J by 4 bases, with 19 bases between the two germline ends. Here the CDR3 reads CASSYPDSKLYNEQFF. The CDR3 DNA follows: TGTGCCAGCAGCTACCCGGACAGTAAGCTTTACAATGAGCAGTTCTTC.

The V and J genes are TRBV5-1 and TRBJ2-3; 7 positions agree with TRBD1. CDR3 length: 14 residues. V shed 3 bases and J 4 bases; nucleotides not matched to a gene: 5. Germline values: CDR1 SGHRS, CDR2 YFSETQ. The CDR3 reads CASSSRQGADTQYF. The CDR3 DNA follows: TGCGCCAGCAGCTCGCGACAGGGCGCAGATACGCAGTATTTT.

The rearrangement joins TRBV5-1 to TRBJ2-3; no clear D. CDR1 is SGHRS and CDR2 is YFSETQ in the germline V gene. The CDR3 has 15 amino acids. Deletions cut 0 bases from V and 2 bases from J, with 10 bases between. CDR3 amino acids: CASSLAGPVTDTQYF. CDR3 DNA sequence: TGCGCCAGCAGCTTGGCAGGCCCTGTCACAGATACGCAGTATTTT.

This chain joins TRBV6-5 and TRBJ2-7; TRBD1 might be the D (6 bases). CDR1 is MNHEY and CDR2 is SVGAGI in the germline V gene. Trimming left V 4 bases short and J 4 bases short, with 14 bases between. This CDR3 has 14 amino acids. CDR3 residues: CASSSGAGDYEQYF. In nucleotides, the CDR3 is TGTGCCAGCAGTTCAGGGGCTGGAGATTACGAGCAGTACTTC.

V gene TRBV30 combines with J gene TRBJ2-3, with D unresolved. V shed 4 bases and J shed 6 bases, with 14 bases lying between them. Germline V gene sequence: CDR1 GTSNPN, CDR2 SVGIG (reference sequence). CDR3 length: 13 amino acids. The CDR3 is CAWTTGFTDTQYF. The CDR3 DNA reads TGTGCCTGGACCACGGGTTTCACCGATACGCAGTATTTT.